This entry lists 21 T cell receptor beta chains sequenced from one sample in a study of graft-versus-host responses after intestinal transplantation. No antigen has been identified for these receptors. Sequencing was performed with immunoSEQ multiplex PCR; in TCRdb, only in-frame clones are kept and a portion is missing. The sample records nearly 90,000 clones, roughly 87% being singletons. Material: unstimulated CD8+ T cells sorted from spleen or lymph node cells, obtained before intestinal transplant. These receptor sequences come from a human donor who received an intestinal transplant.

V usage is TRBV2 and J usage is TRBJ2-3, with D hard to call. This CDR3 region has 13 residues. The germline V gene encodes CDR1 SNHLY and CDR2 FYNNEI. V gave up 3 bases and J gave up 3 bases, with 7 bases separating them. CDR3 in DNA: TGTGCCAGCAGTGACTCCGTAACAGATACGCAGTATTTT. It specifies CASSDSVTDTQYF.

The chain carries TRBV5-1 and TRBJ2-1, with TRBD2 matching 9 bases. Germline V gene data show CDR1 as SGHRS and CDR2 as YFSETQ. V was pared by 6 bases and J by 4 bases, with 11 bases of the junction left unmatched. CDR3 size: 16 residues. The CDR3 reads CASTRKGLAHYNEQFF. Written as DNA, the CDR3 is TGCGCCAGCACGCGGAAAGGACTAGCGCATTACAATGAGCAGTTCTTC.

The rearrangement links TRBV4-1 to TRBJ1-5; TRBD1 matches at 7 bases. Germline CDR1 MGHRA, CDR2 YSYEKL. This CDR3 is built from 16 residues. The ends lost 4 bases at V and 6 bases at J; junction bases unmatched: 12. The CDR3 DNA reads as TGCGCCAGCAGCCCCACCCGACAGGGTTGGGGTCAGCCCCAGCATTTT. It translates to CASSPTRQGWGQPQHF.

The V and J genes are TRBV11-2 and TRBJ2-3, with 9 nucleotides matching TRBD1. The J segment lost 0 bases and the V segment lost 7 bases, leaving 14 bases of the junction unmatched. CDR1 SGHAT and CDR2 FQNNGV come from the germline V gene. The CDR3 contains 18 residues. The CDR3 loop reads CASIRSTGGGLSTDTQYF. CDR3 nucleotides: TGTGCCAGCATCCGCTCCACAGGGGGCGGACTCAGCACAGATACGCAGTATTTT.

The chain couples TRBV28 to TRBJ2-7; 11 bases align to TRBD1. The CDR3 loop spans 16 amino acids. The V and J ends lost 2 bases and 2 bases, in that order; junction bases with no gene match: 5. The germline CDR1 and CDR2 sequences are MDHEN and SYDVKM. For the CDR3, the DNA is TGTGCCAGCAGTTTAATGGGACAGGGGGACCCCTACGAGCAGTACTTC. Protein product: CASSLMGQGDPYEQYF.

The gene calls are TRBV5-6 and TRBJ1-1; no reliable D call. Germline V gives CDR1 SGHDT, CDR2 YYEEEE. The CDR3 totals 12 residues. V lost 2 bases and J 0 bases, leaving 2 bases between the germline ends. CDR3 residues: CASSLMNTEAFF. CDR3 DNA: TGTGCCAGCAGCTTAATGAACACTGAAGCTTTCTTT.

This clone appeared a single time. Sequence at one end of the junction differs from germline and may be a read error. V usage is TRBV7-7 and J usage is TRBJ2-1; D not certain. This CDR3 has 14 amino acids. Looked up from germline, CDR1 is SSHAT and CDR2 is FNYEAQ (reference sequence). Here the CDR3 reads CASSLAPDYNEQFF. Written as DNA, the CDR3 is TGTGCTAGCAGCTTAGCCCCAGACTACAATGAGCAGTTCTTC.

The rearrangement links TRBV5-4 to TRBJ1-2, with D maybe TRBD1 (5 bases). CDR3 length: 13 residues. Germline assignment: CDR1 SGHNT and CDR2 YYREEE (reference sequence). The germline V and J ends were trimmed by 1 base and 4 bases, with 8 bases remaining between them. The CDR3 protein is CASSLWGAYGYTF. CDR3 DNA: TGTGCCAGCAGCTTGTGGGGCGCCTATGGCTACACCTTC.

CDR3 in DNA: TGTGCCAGCAGCCAAGAAGGGGGGACTAGCGGGGGGGCCCGGAACACCGGGGAGCTGTTTTTT. It is translated as CASSQEGGTSGGARNTGELFF. The chain recombines TRBV14 with TRBJ2-2, with 16 bases aligning to TRBD2. Per germline, CDR1 SGHDN and CDR2 FVKESK. This CDR3 is 21 amino acids long. V lost 0 bases, J lost 1 base, and 8 bases stayed unmatched.

The chain couples TRBV10-1 to TRBJ2-7, with D uncertain. The V and J ends lost 4 bases and 0 bases respectively, with 7 bases between them. From germline, CDR1 is WNHNN and CDR2 SYGVQD (reference sequence). The CDR3 is 13 amino acids. CDR3 nucleotide sequence: TGCGCCAGCAGTGGTGCGGACTCCTACGAGCAGTACTTC. Its translation: CASSGADSYEQYF.

The chain recombines TRBV6-5 with TRBJ1-1; D gene uncertain. The germline V gene encodes CDR1 MNHEY and CDR2 SVGAGI. V was clipped by 4 bases and J by 4 bases, with 10 bases between them. The CDR3 runs to 13 residues. The CDR3 here is CASSSAWGTEAFF. The CDR3 DNA follows: TGTGCCAGCAGTTCCGCCTGGGGCACTGAAGCTTTCTTT.

The chain has TRBV2 and TRBJ1-2, with D possibly matching TRBD1 (5 bases). Trimming removed 6 bases from V and 0 bases from J, with 23 bases in between. CDR3 size: 18 residues. Germline V gene sequence: CDR1 SNHLY, CDR2 FYNNEI. CDR3 DNA sequence: TGTGCCAGCAGCGTCGCCTCTACCGGGACGGAAGCTAACTATGGCTACACCTTC. The encoded protein is CASSVASTGTEANYGYTF.

This clone has just a few counts. The rearrangement links TRBV28 to TRBJ2-7, with 10 bases matching TRBD2. Germline lookup yields CDR1 MDHEN and CDR2 SYDVKM. This CDR3 has 15 residues. V shed 5 bases and J 2 bases; nucleotides not matched to a gene: 6. The CDR3: CASSGGLAEPYEQYF. For the CDR3, the DNA is TGTGCCAGCAGTGGAGGACTAGCGGAGCCCTACGAGCAGTACTTC.

This clone showed up just a few times. The V and J genes are TRBV6-5 and TRBJ2-6, with unresolved D. V gave up 0 bases and J gave up 0 bases, with 6 bases separating them. Germline CDR1 MNHEY, CDR2 SVGAGI. This CDR3 contains 16 residues. CDR3 region: CASSYSSGSGANVLTF. The CDR3, as DNA: TGTGCCAGCAGTTACTCGAGTGGCTCTGGGGCCAACGTCCTGACTTTC.

This clone was observed once. The V call is TRBV7-2, the J call TRBJ2-7, with D perhaps TRBD2 (5 bases). V lost 1 base and J lost 2, with 12 bases in between. CDR1 is SGHTA, CDR2 FQGNSA, per germline. CDR3 size: 15 residues. The chain's CDR3 is CASSLGWTEAYEQYF. In DNA form, the CDR3 reads TGTGCCAGCAGCTTAGGGTGGACTGAGGCCTACGAGCAGTACTTC.

The chain couples TRBV21-1 to TRBJ2-7; the table's TRBD2 call for D was not verified on the DNA. TRBV21-1 is recorded as a pseudogene. This CDR3 has 14 residues. CDR3 in amino acids: CASSNSGGPYEQYF. For the CDR3, the DNA is TGTGCCAGCAGCAACTCGGGAGGGCCCTACGAGCAGTACTTC.

The V gene is TRBV28, the J gene TRBJ1-2; D remains ambiguous. V was cut by 2 bases and J by 4 bases, with 11 bases left in between. CDR1 is MDHEN, CDR2 SYDVKM, per germline. The CDR3 has 14 residues. The CDR3 spells CASSLAQDGYGYTF. CDR3 bases: TGTGCCAGCAGTTTAGCGCAGGACGGCTATGGCTACACCTTC.

V usage is TRBV12-2 and J usage is TRBJ2-5; TRBD2 is taken as the D call from the table, unchecked against the DNA. TRBV12-2 is listed as a pseudogene. CDR3 length: 13 amino acids. CDR3 coding DNA: TGTGCACCGCCGACGGGGGATGCGGAGACCCAGTACTTC. Amino acid sequence: CAPPTGDAETQYF.

The rearrangement links TRBV18 to TRBJ2-7; TRBD2 matches 7 bases. This CDR3 is 15 amino acids long. The ends lost 1 base at V and 3 bases at J; junction bases unmatched: 6. The germline V gene encodes CDR1 KGHSH and CDR2 LQKENI. This CDR3 is CASSPRPGTNYEQYF. In DNA form, the CDR3 reads TGTGCCAGCTCACCACGGCCAGGGACTAACTACGAGCAGTACTTC.

This chain connects TRBV5-1 to TRBJ1-2; D may be TRBD1 (5 bases). V gave up 0 bases and J gave up 4 bases, with 16 bases separating them. CDR1 SGHRS and CDR2 YFSETQ come from the germline V gene. The length of the CDR3 is 16 residues. CDR3 sequence (DNA): TGCGCCAGCAGCTTGGAGGCAGGGCAACCATTCTATGGCTACACCTTC. Its protein product is CASSLEAGQPFYGYTF.

The rearrangement joins TRBV4-1 to TRBJ2-7; D unresolved. This CDR3 contains 14 residues. Germline-derived CDR1 and CDR2 are MGHRA and YSYEKL. Trimming left V 2 bases short and J 1 base short, with 9 bases between. CDR3 protein: CASSQTLPSYEQYF. In DNA, the CDR3 is TGCGCCAGCAGCCAAACACTACCTTCCTACGAGCAGTACTTC.